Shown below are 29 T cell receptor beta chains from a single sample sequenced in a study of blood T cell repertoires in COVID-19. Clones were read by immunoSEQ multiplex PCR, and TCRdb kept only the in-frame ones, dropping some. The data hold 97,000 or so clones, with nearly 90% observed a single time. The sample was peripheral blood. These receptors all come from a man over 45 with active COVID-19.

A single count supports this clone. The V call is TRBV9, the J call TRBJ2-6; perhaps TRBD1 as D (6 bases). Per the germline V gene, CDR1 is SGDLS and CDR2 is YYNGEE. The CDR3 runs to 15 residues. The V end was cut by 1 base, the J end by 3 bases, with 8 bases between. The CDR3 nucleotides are TGTGCCAGCAGCGTACAGGGGAGTGGGGCCAACGTCCTGACTTTC. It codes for CASSVQGSGANVLTF.

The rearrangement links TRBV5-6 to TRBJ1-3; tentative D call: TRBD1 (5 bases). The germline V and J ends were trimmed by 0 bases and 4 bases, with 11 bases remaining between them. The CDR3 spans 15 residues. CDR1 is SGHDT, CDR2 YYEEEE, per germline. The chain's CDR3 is CASSLEGIYGNTIYF. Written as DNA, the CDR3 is TGTGCCAGCAGCTTGGAGGGGATATACGGAAACACCATATATTTT.

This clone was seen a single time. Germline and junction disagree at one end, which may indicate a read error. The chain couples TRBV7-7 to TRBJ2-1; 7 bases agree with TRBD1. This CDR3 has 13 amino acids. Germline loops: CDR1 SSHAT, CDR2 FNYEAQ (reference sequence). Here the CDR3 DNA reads TGTGCTAGCAGCTTAGTGACAGGGAATGAGCAGTTCTTC. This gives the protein CASSLVTGNEQFF.

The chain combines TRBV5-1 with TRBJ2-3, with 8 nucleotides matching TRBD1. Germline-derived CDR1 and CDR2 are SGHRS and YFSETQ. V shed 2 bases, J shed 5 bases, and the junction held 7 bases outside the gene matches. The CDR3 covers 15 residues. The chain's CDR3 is CASSLDQGAVDTQYF. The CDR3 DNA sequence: TGCGCCAGCAGCTTAGATCAGGGGGCCGTAGATACGCAGTATTTT.

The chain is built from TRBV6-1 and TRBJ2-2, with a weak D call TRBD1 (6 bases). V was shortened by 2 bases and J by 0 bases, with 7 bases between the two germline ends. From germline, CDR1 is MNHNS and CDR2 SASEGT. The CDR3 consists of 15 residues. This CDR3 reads CASSERTANTGELFF. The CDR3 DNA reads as TGTGCCAGCAGTGAAAGGACAGCGAACACCGGGGAGCTGTTTTTT.

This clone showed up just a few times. CDR3 region: CASSPQAGVHTGELFF. The CDR3 coding sequence is TGTGCCAGTAGTCCCCAAGCGGGGGTTCATACCGGGGAGCTGTTTTTT. The rearrangement links TRBV19 to TRBJ2-2, with TRBD2 matching over 8 bases. The germline gives CDR1 LNHDA, CDR2 SQIVND (reference sequence). The CDR3 consists of 16 residues. The V segment lost 5 bases and the J segment 5 bases; nucleotides outside the gene matches: 10.

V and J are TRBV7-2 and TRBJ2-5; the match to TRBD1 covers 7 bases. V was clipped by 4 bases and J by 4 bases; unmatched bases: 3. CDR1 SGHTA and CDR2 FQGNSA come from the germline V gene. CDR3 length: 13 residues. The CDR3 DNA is TGTGCCAGCAGCTCTTGGACAGGAGAGACCCAGTACTTC. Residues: CASSSWTGETQYF.

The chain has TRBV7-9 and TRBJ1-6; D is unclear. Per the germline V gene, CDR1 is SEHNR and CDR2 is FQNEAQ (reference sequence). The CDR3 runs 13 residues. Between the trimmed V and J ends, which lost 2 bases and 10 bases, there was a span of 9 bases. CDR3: CASSLSVSSPLHF. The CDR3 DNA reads TGTGCCAGCAGCTTATCCGTCTCGTCACCCCTCCACTTT. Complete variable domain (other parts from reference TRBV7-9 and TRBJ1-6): DTGVSQNPRHKITKRGQNVTFRCDPISEHNRLYWYRQTLGQGPEFLTYFQNEAQLEKSRLLSDRFSAERPKGSFSTLEIQRTEQGDSAMYLCASSLSVSSPLHFGNGTRLTVT.

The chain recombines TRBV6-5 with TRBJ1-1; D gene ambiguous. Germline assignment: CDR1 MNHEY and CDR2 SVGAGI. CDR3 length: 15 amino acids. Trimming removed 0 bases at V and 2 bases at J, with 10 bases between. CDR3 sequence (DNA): TGTGCCAGCAGTTACTCCAACAGATTTAACACTGAAGCTTTCTTT. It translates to CASSYSNRFNTEAFF.

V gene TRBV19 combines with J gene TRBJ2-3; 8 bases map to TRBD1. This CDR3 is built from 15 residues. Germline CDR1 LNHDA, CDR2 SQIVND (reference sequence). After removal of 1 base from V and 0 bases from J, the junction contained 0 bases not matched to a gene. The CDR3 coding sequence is TGTGCCAGTAGTATAGGGACAGGGAGCACAGATACGCAGTATTTT. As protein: CASSIGTGSTDTQYF.

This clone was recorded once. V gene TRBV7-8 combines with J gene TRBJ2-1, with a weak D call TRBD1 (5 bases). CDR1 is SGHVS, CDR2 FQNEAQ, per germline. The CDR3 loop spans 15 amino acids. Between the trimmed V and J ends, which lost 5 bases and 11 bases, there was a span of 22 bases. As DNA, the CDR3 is TGTGCCAGCAGCCTGTCTTGGGTAGGGGAACGCCAGCAGTTCTTC. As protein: CASSLSWVGERQQFF.

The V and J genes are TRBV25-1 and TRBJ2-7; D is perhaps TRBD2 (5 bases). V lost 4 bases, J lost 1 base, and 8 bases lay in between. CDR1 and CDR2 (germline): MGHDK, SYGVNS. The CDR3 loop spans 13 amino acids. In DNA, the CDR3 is TGTGCCAGCAGTGTTCCGGGGTCCTACGAGCAGTACTTC. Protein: CASSVPGSYEQYF.

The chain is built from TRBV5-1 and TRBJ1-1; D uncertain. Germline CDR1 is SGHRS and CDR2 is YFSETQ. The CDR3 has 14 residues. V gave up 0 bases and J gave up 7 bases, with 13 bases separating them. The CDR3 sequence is CASSLASKGGEAFF. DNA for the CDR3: TGCGCCAGCAGCTTGGCCTCCAAGGGAGGTGAAGCTTTCTTT. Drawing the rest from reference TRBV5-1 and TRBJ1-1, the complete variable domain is KAGVTQTPRYLIKTRGQQVTLSCSPISGHRSVSWYQQTPGQGLQFLFEYFSETQRNKGNFPGRFSGRQFSNSRSEMNVSTLELGDSALYLCASSLASKGGEAFFGQGTRLTVV.

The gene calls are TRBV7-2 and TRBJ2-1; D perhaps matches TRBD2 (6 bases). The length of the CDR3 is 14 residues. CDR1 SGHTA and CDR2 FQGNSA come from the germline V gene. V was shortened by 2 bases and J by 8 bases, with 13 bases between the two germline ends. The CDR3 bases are TGTGCCAGCAGCTTAATTGTCGGGGACTATGAGCAGTTCTTC. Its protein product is CASSLIVGDYEQFF.

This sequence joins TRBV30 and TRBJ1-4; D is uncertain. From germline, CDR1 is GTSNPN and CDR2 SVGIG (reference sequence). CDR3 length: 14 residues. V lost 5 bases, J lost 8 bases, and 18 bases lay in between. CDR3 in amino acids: CAWRPRGKNEKLFF. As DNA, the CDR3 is TGTGCCTGGCGGCCCCGGGGAAAGAACGAAAAACTGTTTTTT.

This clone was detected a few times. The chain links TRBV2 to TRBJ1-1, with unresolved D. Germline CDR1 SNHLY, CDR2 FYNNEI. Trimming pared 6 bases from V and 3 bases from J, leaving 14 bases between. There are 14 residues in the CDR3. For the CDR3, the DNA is TGTGCCAGCAGGAAGACAATTCTGGACACTGAAGCTTTCTTT. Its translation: CASRKTILDTEAFF.

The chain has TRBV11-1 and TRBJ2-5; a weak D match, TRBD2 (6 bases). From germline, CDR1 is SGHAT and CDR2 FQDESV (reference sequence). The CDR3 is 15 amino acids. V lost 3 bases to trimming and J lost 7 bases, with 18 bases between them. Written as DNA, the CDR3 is TGTGCCAGCAGCTTGGGCGCGGGGCCCGATTGGACCCAGTACTTC. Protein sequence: CASSLGAGPDWTQYF. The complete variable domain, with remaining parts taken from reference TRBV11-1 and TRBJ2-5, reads EAEVAQSPRYKITEKSQAVAFWCDPISGHATLYWYRQILGQGPELLVQFQDESVVDDSQLPKDRFSAERLKGVDSTLKIQPAELGDSAMYLCASSLGAGPDWTQYFGPGTRLLVL.

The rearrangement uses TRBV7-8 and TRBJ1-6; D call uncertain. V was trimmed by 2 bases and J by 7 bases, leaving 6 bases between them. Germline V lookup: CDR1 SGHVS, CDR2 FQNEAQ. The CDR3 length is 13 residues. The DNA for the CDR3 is TGTGCCAGCAGCTTACTAGTCAATTCACCCCTCCACTTT. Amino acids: CASSLLVNSPLHF.

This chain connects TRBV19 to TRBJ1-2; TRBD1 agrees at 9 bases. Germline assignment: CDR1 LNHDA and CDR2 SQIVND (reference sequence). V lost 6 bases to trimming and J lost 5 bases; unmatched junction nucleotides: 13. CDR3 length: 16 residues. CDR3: CASRFTGGGLGYGYTF. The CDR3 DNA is TGTGCCAGTAGGTTCACAGGGGGCGGCCTAGGGTATGGCTACACCTTC.

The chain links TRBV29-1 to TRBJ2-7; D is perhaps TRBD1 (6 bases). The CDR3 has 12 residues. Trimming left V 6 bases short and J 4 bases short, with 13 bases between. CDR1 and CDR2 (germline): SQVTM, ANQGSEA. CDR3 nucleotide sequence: TGCAGCGTCACAGGGTTCAGGTACGAGCAGTACTTC. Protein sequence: CSVTGFRYEQYF.

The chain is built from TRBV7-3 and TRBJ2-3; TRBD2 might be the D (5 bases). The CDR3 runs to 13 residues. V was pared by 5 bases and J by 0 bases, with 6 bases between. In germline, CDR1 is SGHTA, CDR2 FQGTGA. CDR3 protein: CASSRTSTDTQYF. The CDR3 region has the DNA TGTGCCAGCAGCCGGACTAGCACAGATACGCAGTATTTT.

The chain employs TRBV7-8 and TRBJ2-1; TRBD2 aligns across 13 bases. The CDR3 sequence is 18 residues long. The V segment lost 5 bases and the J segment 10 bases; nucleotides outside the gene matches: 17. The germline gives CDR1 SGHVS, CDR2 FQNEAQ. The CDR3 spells CASSPYRILAGGPVEQFF. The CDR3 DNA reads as TGTGCCAGCAGCCCTTATAGGATACTAGCGGGGGGGCCGGTGGAGCAGTTCTTC.

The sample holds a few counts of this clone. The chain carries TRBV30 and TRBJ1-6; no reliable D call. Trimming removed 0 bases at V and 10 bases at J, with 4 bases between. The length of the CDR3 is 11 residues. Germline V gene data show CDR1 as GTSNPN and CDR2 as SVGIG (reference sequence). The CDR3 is CAWSVASPLHF. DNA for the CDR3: TGTGCCTGGAGTGTGGCATCACCCCTCCACTTT.

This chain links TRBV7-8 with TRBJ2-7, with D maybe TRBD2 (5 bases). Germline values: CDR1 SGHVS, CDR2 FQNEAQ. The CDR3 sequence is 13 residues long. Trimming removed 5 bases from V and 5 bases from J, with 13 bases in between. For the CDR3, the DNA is TGTGCCAGCAGCCCCCGGGAACCAAACGAGCAGTACTTC. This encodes CASSPREPNEQYF.

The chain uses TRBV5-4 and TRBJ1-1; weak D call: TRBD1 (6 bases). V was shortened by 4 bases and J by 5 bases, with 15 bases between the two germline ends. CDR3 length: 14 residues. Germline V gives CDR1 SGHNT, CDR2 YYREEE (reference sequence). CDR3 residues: CASSPQGGRTEAFF. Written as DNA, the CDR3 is TGTGCCAGCAGCCCACAGGGCGGGCGGACTGAAGCTTTCTTT. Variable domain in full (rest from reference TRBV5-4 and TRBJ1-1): ETGVTQSPTHLIKTRGQQVTLRCSSQSGHNTVSWYQQALGQGPQFIFQYYREEENGRGNFPPRFSGLQFPNYSSELNVNALELDDSALYLCASSPQGGRTEAFFGQGTRLTVV.

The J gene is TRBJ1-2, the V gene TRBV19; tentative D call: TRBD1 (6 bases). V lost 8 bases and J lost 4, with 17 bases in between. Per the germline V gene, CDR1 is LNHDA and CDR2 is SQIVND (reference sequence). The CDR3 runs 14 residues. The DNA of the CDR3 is TGTGCCAGTGAGATGGGACATCCCCCCTATGGCTACACCTTC. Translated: CASEMGHPPYGYTF.

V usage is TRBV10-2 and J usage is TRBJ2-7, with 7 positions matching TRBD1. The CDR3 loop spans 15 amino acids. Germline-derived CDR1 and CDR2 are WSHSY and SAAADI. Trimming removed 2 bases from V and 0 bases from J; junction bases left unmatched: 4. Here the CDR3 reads CASSEQGVSSYEQYF. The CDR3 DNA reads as TGCGCCAGCAGTGAGCAGGGGGTCTCCTCCTACGAGCAGTACTTC.

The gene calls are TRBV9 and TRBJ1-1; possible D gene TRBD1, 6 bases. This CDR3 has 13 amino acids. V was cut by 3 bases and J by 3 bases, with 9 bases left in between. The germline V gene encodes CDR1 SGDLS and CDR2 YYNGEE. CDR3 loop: CASSAQGYTEAFF. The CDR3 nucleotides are TGTGCCAGCAGCGCACAGGGATACACTGAAGCTTTCTTT.

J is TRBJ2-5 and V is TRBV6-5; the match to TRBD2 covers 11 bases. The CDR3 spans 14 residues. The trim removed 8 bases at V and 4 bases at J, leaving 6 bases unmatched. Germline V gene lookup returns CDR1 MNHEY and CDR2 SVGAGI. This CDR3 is CASALAGVRETQYF. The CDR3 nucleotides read TGTGCCAGCGCACTAGCGGGGGTCAGAGAGACCCAGTACTTC.